A single sample is the source of the 5 T cell receptor beta chains below, sequenced in a study of blood T cell repertoires in COVID-19. Clones were sequenced by immunoSEQ multiplex PCR, and TCRdb holds only the in-frame ones, with some missing. The sample holds roughly 180,000 clones, less than 85% seen once. The sequenced sample consisted of PBMCs or T cells enriched from blood (not recorded which). These TCRs come from a man aged 55 to 69 who had recovered from COVID-19.

V and J are TRBV5-6 and TRBJ2-3; D possibly corresponds to TRBD2 (6 bases). Germline values: CDR1 SGHDT, CDR2 YYEEEE. V was shortened by 5 bases and J by 0 bases, with 13 bases between the two germline ends. This CDR3 has 15 amino acids. The CDR3 region is CASSRPGTSTDTQYF. For the CDR3, the DNA is TGTGCCAGCAGTCGACCCGGGACTAGCACAGATACGCAGTATTTT.

The gene calls are TRBV5-1 and TRBJ1-2, with TRBD1 matching 8 bases. CDR3 length equals 15 residues. Losses at the gene ends were 4 bases for V and 2 bases for J; bases not matched to a gene: 7. Germline V lookup: CDR1 SGHRS, CDR2 YFSETQ. CDR3 region: CASSPWTGRNYGYTF. For the CDR3, the DNA is TGCGCCAGCAGCCCCTGGACAGGGCGCAACTATGGCTACACCTTC.

The genes are TRBV5-1 and TRBJ2-3; D call uncertain. The V end lost 4 bases, the J end lost 2 bases, and 5 bases lay between the germline ends. There are 12 residues in the CDR3. CDR1 and CDR2 (germline): SGHRS, YFSETQ. CDR3 coding DNA: TGCGCCAGCAGCCTAAACACAGATACGCAGTATTTT. Translated, it gives CASSLNTDTQYF.

The chain is built from TRBV3-1 (or the pseudogene TRBV3-2) and TRBJ2-7; weak D call: TRBD1 (5 bases). V was shortened by 4 bases and J by 4 bases, with 14 bases between the two germline ends. Germline values: CDR1 LGHDT, CDR2 YNNKEL (reference sequence). CDR3 size: 14 residues. CDR3 region: CASSPRLRGYEQYF. The CDR3 DNA sequence: TGTGCCAGCAGCCCAAGACTTAGGGGATACGAGCAGTACTTC.

The J gene is TRBJ2-7, the V gene TRBV27, with 9 bases fitting TRBD1. The J segment lost 1 base and the V segment lost 5 bases, leaving 6 bases of the junction unmatched. The CDR3 contains 15 residues. From germline, CDR1 is MNHEY and CDR2 SMNVEV (reference sequence). CDR3 region: CASSPSDRGSYEQYF. The CDR3 nucleotides read TGTGCCAGCAGTCCTTCGGACAGGGGATCCTACGAGCAGTACTTC.